This T cell receptor beta chain emerged from a study of cytomegalovirus exposure and HLA in healthy donors. Study-wide findings and caveats: Exclusion applied to some V segments, including TRBV6-2 and TRBV6-3, as they were indistinguishable. Later analysis showed TCR association rates varying by HLA locus, highest for DRB1 and lowest for HLA-C.

With regard to this clone: No antigen is known for it.

Both 60 Vbeta primers and 13 Jbeta primers went into the PCR. Sequencing was performed with immunoSEQ multiplex PCR; in TCRdb, only in-frame clones are kept and a portion is missing. The repertoire holds some 130,000 clones, with about 80% as singletons. Germline CDR1 reads GTSNPN; CDR2 reads SVGIG (reference sequence). The CDR3 spans 14 residues. J was trimmed by 4 bases and V by 5 bases; bases with no gene match: 2. V usage is TRBV30 and J usage is TRBJ2-5; 15 nucleotides agree with TRBD2. This clonotype was obtained from a man aged 25 to 40 in good health. Sample: PBMCs. CDR3 sequence reads: CAWGGLAGGETQYF. The CDR3 region has the DNA TGTGCCTGGGGGGGACTAGCGGGAGGAGAGACCCAGTACTTC.